The 24 T cell receptor beta chains listed next were all sequenced from one sample in a study of cytomegalovirus exposure and HLA in healthy donors. Produced via immunoSEQ multiplex PCR; TCRdb's table is partial and in-frame only. The sample carries roughly 170,000 clones, 80% to 85% recorded once. Material: PBMCs. The source of these receptors is a woman in her late teens or twenties in good health and CMV-seropositive.

This sequence joins TRBV20-1 and TRBJ2-4, with D possibly matching TRBD2 (5 bases). The CDR3 covers 11 residues. V shed 8 bases and J shed 2 bases, with 7 bases lying between them. Germline V gives CDR1 DFQATT, CDR2 SNEGSKA (reference sequence). CDR3 sequence: CSTGTKNIQYF. The DNA of the CDR3 is TGCAGTACGGGGACCAAAAACATTCAGTACTTC.

The V and J genes are TRBV4-3 and TRBJ2-2; D gene uncertain. Trimming pared 0 bases from V and 5 bases from J, leaving 10 bases between. The CDR3 contains 15 residues. Looked up from germline, CDR1 is LGHNA and CDR2 is YSLEER. CDR3 sequence (DNA): TGCGCCAGCAGCCAAGATCGAAGCGATACCGGGGAGCTGTTTTTT. Amino acids: CASSQDRSDTGELFF.

The chain couples TRBV2 to TRBJ1-5; 10 nucleotides line up with TRBD1. J lost 7 bases, V lost 5 bases, and 8 bases had no gene match. The CDR3 consists of 15 residues. From germline, CDR1 is SNHLY and CDR2 FYNNEI. This CDR3 reads CASSLTGGAEQPQHF. CDR3 nucleotides: TGTGCCAGCAGTTTGACAGGGGGCGCCGAGCAGCCCCAGCATTTT.

The chain couples TRBV11-2 to TRBJ2-7, with D possibly matching TRBD2 (7 bases). The germline V and J ends were trimmed by 5 bases and 4 bases, with 21 bases remaining between them. CDR3 size: 16 residues. The germline CDR1 and CDR2 sequences are SGHAT and FQNNGV. Here the CDR3 DNA reads TGTGCCAGCAGCGCTATTCCATCGGGGGGCACTTACGAGCAGTACTTC. Translated, it gives CASSAIPSGGTYEQYF.

This clone was seen only a few times. The J gene is TRBJ1-2, the V gene TRBV19; a possible D gene is TRBD1 (6 bases). V gave up 6 bases and J gave up 8 bases, with 16 bases separating them. CDR3 length equals 13 residues. In germline, CDR1 is LNHDA, CDR2 SQIVND (reference sequence). The CDR3 nucleotides read TGTGCCAGTAGAGTGGGACACGATACAGGCTACACCTTC. Its protein is CASRVGHDTGYTF.

The V gene is TRBV6-1, the J gene TRBJ2-7; 7 bases are shared with TRBD2. This CDR3 is built from 12 residues. V was clipped by 10 bases and J by 5 bases; unmatched bases: 8. The V gene's germline CDR1 is MNHNS and CDR2 SASEGT. The CDR3 DNA is TGTGCCACCGGGCGGGGAGGGAACGAGCAGTACTTC. Its protein is CATGRGGNEQYF.

J is TRBJ1-1 and V is TRBV6-1; 7 bases align to TRBD1. This CDR3 is built from 15 residues. Germline-derived CDR1 and CDR2 are MNHNS and SASEGT. J lost 2 bases, V lost 8 bases, and 11 bases had no gene match. The CDR3 reads CASSDPGQLNTEAFF. The CDR3 nucleotides read TGTGCCAGCTCCGACCCGGGACAGTTAAACACTGAAGCTTTCTTT.

The V and J genes are TRBV7-2 and TRBJ2-7, with TRBD1 matching 7 bases. The CDR3 length is 14 residues. J lost 7 bases, V lost 3 bases, and 9 bases had no gene match. Germline CDR1 reads SGHTA; CDR2 reads FQGNSA. CDR3 region: CASSFLQGSREQYF. The CDR3, as DNA: TGTGCCAGCAGCTTTTTACAGGGGTCTCGGGAGCAGTACTTC.

The chain has TRBV7-9 and TRBJ2-3; 10 bases agree with TRBD2. The ends lost 2 bases at V and 6 bases at J; junction bases unmatched: 8. This CDR3 spans 16 amino acids. Germline CDR1 SEHNR, CDR2 FQNEAQ (reference sequence). The CDR3: CASSLSLAGGADTQYF. CDR3 in DNA: TGTGCCAGCAGCTTATCATTAGCGGGGGGAGCGGATACGCAGTATTTT.

The gene calls are TRBV6-1 and TRBJ1-5; 9 positions match TRBD1. Germline values: CDR1 MNHNS, CDR2 SASEGT. The trim removed 4 bases at V and 1 base at J, leaving 11 bases unmatched. The CDR3 is made up of 18 amino acids. Here the CDR3 DNA reads TGTGCCAGCAGTGGCCGGGACAGGGACAGATTGAGCAATCAGCCCCAGCATTTT. Translated: CASSGRDRDRLSNQPQHF.

J is TRBJ1-2 and V is TRBV6-1; 8 nucleotides line up with TRBD1. J lost 5 bases, V lost 5 bases, and 10 bases had no gene match. The CDR3 runs 15 residues. In germline, CDR1 is MNHNS, CDR2 SASEGT. The CDR3 here is CASSPNLQGGYGYTF. The DNA of the CDR3 is TGTGCCAGCAGTCCAAACCTACAGGGGGGGTATGGCTACACCTTC.

The chain carries TRBV5-5 and TRBJ2-2; a weak D match, TRBD1 (5 bases). The ends were cut back, 3 bases at V and 4 bases at J, with 16 bases in the middle. The length of the CDR3 is 16 residues. Germline-derived CDR1 and CDR2 are SGHKS and YYEKEE (reference sequence). The CDR3 coding sequence is TGTGCCAGCAGCTCGACAGAGCGTACTGGCACCGGGGAGCTGTTTTTT. Its translation is CASSSTERTGTGELFF.

This clone came up a few times. The chain uses TRBV19 and TRBJ1-1; 10 bases are shared with TRBD1. The V gene end was trimmed by 3 bases and the J gene end by 1 base; junction bases not matched to a gene: 11. The germline gives CDR1 LNHDA, CDR2 SQIVND (reference sequence). The CDR3 loop spans 18 amino acids. The CDR3 DNA reads as TGTGCCAGTAGTATCCCCTCCCGGACAGGGGGGACGAACACTGAAGCTTTCTTT. Residues: CASSIPSRTGGTNTEAFF.

J is TRBJ2-3 and V is TRBV10-3; 8 bases match TRBD2. Germline trimming cut 4 bases from V and 1 base from J; bases unmatched to any gene: 4. This CDR3 spans 15 amino acids. In germline, CDR1 is ENHRY, CDR2 SYGVKD. In DNA form, the CDR3 reads TGTGCCATCAGTGGACTAGCGTCTGGCACAGATACGCAGTATTTT. This codes for CAISGLASGTDTQYF.

The DNA for the CDR3 is TGTGCCAGCAGCTTAACAGGTTTAAGGGCCAACGTCCTGACTTTC. This encodes CASSLTGLRANVLTF. V gene TRBV7-9 combines with J gene TRBJ2-6; a weak D match, TRBD1 (5 bases). Trimming cost V 2 bases and J 5 bases, with 10 bases left between them. Per germline, CDR1 SEHNR and CDR2 FQNEAQ (reference sequence). This CDR3 has 15 residues.

The J gene is TRBJ2-3, the V gene TRBV4-2; D is perhaps TRBD2 (6 bases). The CDR3 spans 16 residues. V gave up 4 bases and J gave up 0 bases, with 14 bases separating them. CDR1 and CDR2 (germline): LGHNA, YNFKEQ. For the CDR3, the DNA is TGTGCCAGCAGCCCGCGAGCGGGCCCCAGCACAGATACGCAGTATTTT. Amino acids: CASSPRAGPSTDTQYF.

This clone was seen more than once but under ten times. V gene TRBV7-9 combines with J gene TRBJ1-1; tentatively, D is TRBD1 (5 bases). The CDR3 spans 15 residues. Germline CDR1 is SEHNR and CDR2 is FQNEAQ (reference sequence). Trimming removed 6 bases at V and 0 bases at J, with 14 bases between. This CDR3 reads CASSLLGVMNTEAFF. The DNA for the CDR3 is TGTGCCAGCAGTCTCTTAGGGGTGATGAACACTGAAGCTTTCTTT.

This clone was seen at least ten times. This chain uses TRBV12-1 with TRBJ2-7; the table's D call TRBD2 went unverified against the DNA. TRBV12-1 is a documented pseudogene. The CDR3 loop spans 16 amino acids. The chain's CDR3 is CASSPSRASGLGRQYF. CDR3 nucleotides: TGTGCCAGCAGCCCTAGTCGGGCTAGCGGGCTCGGGCGGCAGTACTTC.

This clone was recorded at least ten times. The rearrangement joins TRBV6-1 to TRBJ1-1; D not resolved. V was pared by 5 bases and J by 11 bases, with 15 bases between. Germline-derived CDR1 and CDR2 are MNHNS and SASEGT. CDR3 size: 12 residues. The CDR3 nucleotides are TGTGCCAGCAGTACCCGACGGGTTGAGGCTTTCTTT. This gives the protein CASSTRRVEAFF.

The J gene is TRBJ2-7, the V gene TRBV7-2; TRBD2 might be the D (6 bases). The CDR3 sequence is 13 residues long. Germline CDR1 reads SGHTA; CDR2 reads FQGNSA. V lost 5 bases to trimming and J lost 5 bases, with 13 bases between them. The CDR3 reads CASSLGIADEQYF. The CDR3 coding sequence is TGTGCCAGCAGCCTCGGGATAGCGGACGAGCAGTACTTC. Complete variable domain (other parts from reference TRBV7-2 and TRBJ2-7): GAGVSQSPSNKVTEKGKDVELRCDPISGHTALYWYRQSLGQGLEFLIYFQGNSAPDKSGLPSDRFSAERTGGSVSTLTIQRTQQEDSAVYLCASSLGIADEQYFGPGTRLTVT.

This chain connects TRBV6-6 to TRBJ1-5; tentatively, D is TRBD1 (5 bases). CDR3 size: 14 residues. Trimming shortened V by 5 bases and J by 6 bases, and 14 bases separated the two germline ends. The germline V gene encodes CDR1 MNHNY and CDR2 SVGAGI (reference sequence). The CDR3 spells CASSTRPGGQPQHF. Written as DNA, the CDR3 is TGTGCCAGCAGTACCCGTCCGGGGGGTCAGCCCCAGCATTTT.

This clone was picked up one time. The rearrangement links TRBV27 to TRBJ2-1; 10 bases are a match to TRBD1. The V segment lost 4 bases and the J segment 8 bases; nucleotides outside the gene matches: 5. The CDR3 has 14 residues. Germline CDR1 is MNHEY and CDR2 is SMNVEV (reference sequence). CDR3 protein: CASSYRDRGDEQFF. The CDR3 DNA reads as TGTGCCAGCAGTTACCGGGACAGGGGCGATGAGCAGTTCTTC.

The chain links TRBV5-1 to TRBJ2-1; 10 bases fit TRBD2. V was pared by 4 bases and J by 9 bases, with 10 bases of the junction left unmatched. CDR1 and CDR2 from the germline V gene are SGHRS and YFSETQ. The CDR3 has 15 amino acids. The CDR3 DNA reads as TGCGCCAGCAGCGTGGCTAGCGGGGGCCTCGGTGAGCAGTTCTTC. Its protein is CASSVASGGLGEQFF.

V and J are TRBV9 and TRBJ1-1; D uncertain. CDR1 and CDR2 (germline): SGDLS, YYNGEE. The CDR3 is 15 residues long. V lost 4 bases, J lost 0 bases, and 13 bases lay in between. CDR3 protein: CASSSGVGMNTEAFF. The DNA for the CDR3 is TGTGCCAGCAGCTCCGGGGTGGGGATGAACACTGAAGCTTTCTTT.